This T cell receptor (beta chain) was recorded in a study of beta chain features in type 1 diabetes. Study at large: Age and gender were similar between patients and healthy donors, as were cell yields.

Germline loops: CDR1 ENHRY, CDR2 SYGVKD. Trimming removed 11 bases from V and 6 bases from J; junction bases left unmatched: 12. CDR3 length: 14 residues. Of the isolated RNA, all was reverse transcribed, and so the sequenced material was expressed TCRB transcripts. Only in-frame clones appear in the TCRdb table, and some are missing; sequencing was by immunoSEQ multiplex PCR. This table has about 120,000 clones, 16% appearing once. Study-level findings and limits: Moderate yet significant TCRB CDR3 shortening was seen in Type 1 diabetes patients in all four CD4+ subsets.

One heparinised draw, averaging around 120 mL, was taken per donor. Sorting produced populations that all topped 95% purity. This clone was picked up a small number of times. Its antigen is not identified. This clonotype originated in a young man with type 1 diabetes. V gene TRBV10-3 combines with J gene TRBJ2-1, with TRBD1 identical over 8 bases. Sequencing input: central memory CD4+ T cells from blood. For the CDR3, the DNA is TGTGCCGCCGCTTCCGGGACAGGATTCAATGAGCAGTTCTTC. Protein: CAAASGTGFNEQFF.